This T cell receptor (beta chain) was found in a study of blood T cell repertoires in COVID-19. The assay was immunoSEQ multiplex PCR, and TCRdb's table has in-frame clones only and misses some. Of 57,000 or so clones in the sample, around nine tenths were seen once. Germline V gene data show CDR1 as DFQATT and CDR2 as SNEGSKA (reference sequence). Trimming pared 3 bases from V and 2 bases from J, leaving 11 bases between. The length of the CDR3 is 14 residues. The V gene is TRBV20-1, the J gene TRBJ1-3, with TRBD1 as a possible D gene (6 bases). The receptor's source is a woman between 45 and 60 years old with active or convalescent COVID-19. Sample: peripheral blood. The CDR3 here is CSASRGGAGNTIYF. The CDR3 coding sequence is TGCAGTGCTAGTAGAGGGGGGGCTGGAAACACCATATATTTT.